These T cell receptor beta chains were read from a single sample in a study of cytomegalovirus exposure and HLA in healthy donors. The protocol was immunoSEQ multiplex PCR, while the TCRdb copy is restricted to in-frame clones and leaves out a portion. The sample holds 120,000 to 150,000 clones, 50% to 75% seen once. The specimen was PBMCs. These receptors were obtained from a woman in her 30s in good health and CMV-seropositive. The CDR3 runs from the conserved cysteine through the conserved F or W. A D gene is named only where the DNA matches it firmly. Some rows have no size entry. The others give once, few or many, or a class for an expanded clone.

J gene	D gene	clone size	V gene	CDR3 DNA	CDR3 protein
TRBJ2-7	NA	few	TRBV11-3	TGTGCCAGCAGCTCCCGCACTCGCGCATACTACGAGCAGTACTTC	CASSSRTRAYYEQYF
TRBJ2-1	TRBD2	NA	TRBV2	TGTGCCAGCAGAGGAACTAGCGCGAACTCCTACAATGAGCAGTTCTTC	CASRGTSANSYNEQFF
TRBJ1-2	NA	many	TRBV4-1	TGCGCCAGCAGCCAAGAGGTTCGGGGGAGACACACCTTC	CASSQEVRGRHTF
TRBJ2-7	TRBD2	NA	TRBV11-3	TGTGCCAGCACCACTCCAAGGCGGGAGGGAACCTACGAGCAGTACTTC	CASTTPRREGTYEQYF
TRBJ2-5	NA	NA	TRBV29-1	TGCAGCGCCGCTAGGGGGAGGGGCGGAGAGACCCAGTACTTC	CSAARGRGGETQYF
TRBJ1-1	NA	once	TRBV7-8	TGTGCCAGCAGCTTATATTGGTCAGAACTAAACACTGAAGCTTTCTTT	CASSLYWSELNTEAFF
TRBJ2-5	TRBD2	NA	TRBV5-1	TGCGCCAGCAGCTCGGAGGGACTAGCGGGAGTGGCAGAGACCCAGTACTTC	CASSSEGLAGVAETQYF
TRBJ2-1	NA	NA	TRBV6-1	TGTGCCAGCAGTGAAGCGCAGGGGCAAACGGAGCAGTTCTTC	CASSEAQGQTEQFF
TRBJ1-6	NA	few	TRBV5-1	TGCGCCAGCAGCTTACGATCGGACGGGGGGAATTCACCCCTCCACTTT	CASSLRSDGGNSPLHF
TRBJ1-1	NA	NA	TRBV19	TGTGCCAGTAGCTTTAATCCCGGGACTGGGAACACTGAAGCTTTCTTT	CASSFNPGTGNTEAFF
TRBJ2-2	NA	NA	TRBV5-5	TGTGCCAGCAGCCAGGTCGGGGGGCGAGATACCGGGGAGCTGTTTTTT	CASSQVGGRDTGELFF
TRBJ2-7	TRBD1	NA	TRBV7-8	TGTGCCAGCAGCTTAGCGCTCAGGGGGCGCAACGAGCAGTACTTC	CASSLALRGRNEQYF
TRBJ2-7	TRBD1	few	TRBV15	TGTGCCACCAGCAGGGCCGGGACAGGGGCCTACGAGCAGTACTTC	CATSRAGTGAYEQYF
TRBJ1-1	TRBD1	NA	TRBV7-8	TGTGCCAGCAGCTTAGCGCGATTAGACAGGGCCAAGAGGACTTTCTTT	CASSLARLDRAKRTFF
TRBJ1-5	NA	NA	TRBV2	TGTGCCAGCAGTGATAAGGGAGTCGGCAATCAGCCCCAGCATTTT	CASSDKGVGNQPQHF
TRBJ2-7	NA	NA	TRBV4-1	TGCGCCAGCAGCCAAGATCGAGCAGGGTATGGATACGAGCAGTACTTC	CASSQDRAGYGYEQYF